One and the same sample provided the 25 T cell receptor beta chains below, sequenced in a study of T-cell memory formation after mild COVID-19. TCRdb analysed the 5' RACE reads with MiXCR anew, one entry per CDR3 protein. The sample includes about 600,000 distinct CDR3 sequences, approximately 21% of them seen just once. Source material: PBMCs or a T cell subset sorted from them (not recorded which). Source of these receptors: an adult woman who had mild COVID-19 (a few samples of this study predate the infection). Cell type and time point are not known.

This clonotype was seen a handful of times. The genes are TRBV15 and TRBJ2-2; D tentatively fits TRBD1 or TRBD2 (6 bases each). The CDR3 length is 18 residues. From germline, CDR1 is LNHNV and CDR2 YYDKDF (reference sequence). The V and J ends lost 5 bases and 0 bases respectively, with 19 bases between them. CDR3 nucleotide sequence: TGTGCCACCAGCGGAGGGGGGCATAAAATCGCGAACACCGGGGAGCTGTTTTTT. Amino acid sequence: CATSGGGHKIANTGELFF.

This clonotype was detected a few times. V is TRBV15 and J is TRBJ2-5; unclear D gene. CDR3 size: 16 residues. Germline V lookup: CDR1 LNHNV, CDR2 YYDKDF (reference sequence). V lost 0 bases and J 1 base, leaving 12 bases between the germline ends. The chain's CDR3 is CATSRDGVPLQETQYF. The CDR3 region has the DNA TGTGCCACCAGCAGAGATGGAGTCCCCCTCCAAGAGACCCAGTACTTC.

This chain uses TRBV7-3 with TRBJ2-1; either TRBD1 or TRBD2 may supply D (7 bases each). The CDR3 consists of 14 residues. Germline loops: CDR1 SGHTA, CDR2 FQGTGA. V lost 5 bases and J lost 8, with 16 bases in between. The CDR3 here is CASSPGGGRYEQFF. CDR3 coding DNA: TGTGCCAGCAGCCCAGGGGGGGGGCGATATGAGCAGTTCTTC.

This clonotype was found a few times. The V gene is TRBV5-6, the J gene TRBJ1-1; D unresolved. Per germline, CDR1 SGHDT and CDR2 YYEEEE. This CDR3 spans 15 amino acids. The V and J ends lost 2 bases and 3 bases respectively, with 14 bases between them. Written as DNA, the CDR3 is TGTGCCAGCAGCTTAAGTCAGGAATGGGACACTGAAGCTTTCTTT. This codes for CASSLSQEWDTEAFF.

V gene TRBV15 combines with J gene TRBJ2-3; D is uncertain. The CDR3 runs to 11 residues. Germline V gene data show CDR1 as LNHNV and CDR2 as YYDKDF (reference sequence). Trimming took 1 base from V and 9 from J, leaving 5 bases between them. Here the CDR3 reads CATSRGFTQYF. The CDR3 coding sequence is TGTGCCACCAGCAGAGGCTTCACGCAGTATTTT.

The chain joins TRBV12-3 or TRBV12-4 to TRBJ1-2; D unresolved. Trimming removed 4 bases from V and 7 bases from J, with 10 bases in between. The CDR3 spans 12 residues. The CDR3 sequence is CASSYTTSGYTF. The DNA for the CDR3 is TGTGCCAGCAGTTATACAACGAGTGGCTACACCTTC.

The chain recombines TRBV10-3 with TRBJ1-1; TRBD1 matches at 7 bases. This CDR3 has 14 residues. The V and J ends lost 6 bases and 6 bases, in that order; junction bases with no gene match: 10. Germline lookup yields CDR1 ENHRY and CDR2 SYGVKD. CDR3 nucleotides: TGTGCCATCAGGGGGACAGTCGGGGACCCTGAAGCTTTCTTT. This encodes CAIRGTVGDPEAFF.

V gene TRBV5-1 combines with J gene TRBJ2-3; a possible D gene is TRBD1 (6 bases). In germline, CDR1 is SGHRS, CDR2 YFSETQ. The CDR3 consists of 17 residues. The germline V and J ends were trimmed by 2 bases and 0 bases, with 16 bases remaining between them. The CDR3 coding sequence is TGCGCCAGCAGCTTCGGTCAGGGGACCACTAGCACAGATACGCAGTATTTT. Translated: CASSFGQGTTSTDTQYF.

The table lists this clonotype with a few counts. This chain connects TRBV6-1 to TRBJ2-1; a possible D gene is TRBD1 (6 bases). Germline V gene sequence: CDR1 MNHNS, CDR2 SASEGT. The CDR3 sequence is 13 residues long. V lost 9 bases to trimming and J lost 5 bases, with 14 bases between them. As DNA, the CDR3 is TGTGCCAGTTACTACAGGGTCCACAATGAGCAGTTCTTC. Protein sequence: CASYYRVHNEQFF.

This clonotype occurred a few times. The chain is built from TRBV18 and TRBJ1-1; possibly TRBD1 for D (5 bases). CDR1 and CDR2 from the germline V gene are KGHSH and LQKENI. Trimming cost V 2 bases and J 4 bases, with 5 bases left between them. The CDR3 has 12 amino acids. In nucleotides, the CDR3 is TGTGCCAGCTCACCAGGGACCACTGAAGCTTTCTTT. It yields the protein CASSPGTTEAFF.

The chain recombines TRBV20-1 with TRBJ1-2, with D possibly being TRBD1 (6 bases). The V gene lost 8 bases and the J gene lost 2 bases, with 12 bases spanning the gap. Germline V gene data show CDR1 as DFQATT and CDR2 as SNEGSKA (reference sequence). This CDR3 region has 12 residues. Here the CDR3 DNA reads TGCAGTCCCGGACAGCTCAACTATGGCTACACCTTC. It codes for CSPGQLNYGYTF.

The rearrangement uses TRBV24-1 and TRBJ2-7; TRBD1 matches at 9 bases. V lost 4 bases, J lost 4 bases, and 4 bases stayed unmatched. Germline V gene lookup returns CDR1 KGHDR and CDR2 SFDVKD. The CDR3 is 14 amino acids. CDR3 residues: CATSEGTGNYEQYF. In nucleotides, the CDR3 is TGTGCCACCAGTGAAGGGACAGGGAATTACGAGCAGTACTTC.

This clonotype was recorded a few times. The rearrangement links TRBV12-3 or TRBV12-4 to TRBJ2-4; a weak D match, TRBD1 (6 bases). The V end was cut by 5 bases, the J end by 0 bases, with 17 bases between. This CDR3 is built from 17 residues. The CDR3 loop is CASSKAGQSLAKNIQYF. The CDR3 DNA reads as TGTGCCAGCAGTAAAGCCGGACAGTCATTAGCCAAAAACATTCAGTACTTC.

The CDR3 bases are TGTGCCAGCAGCCTCCAAGCTCCGCGGGAGGGGTATTTTGAGCAGTTCTTC. It is translated as CASSLQAPREGYFEQFF. The chain combines TRBV12-3 or TRBV12-4 with TRBJ2-1; 9 bases line up with TRBD2. V was clipped by 6 bases and J by 9 bases; unmatched bases: 18. CDR3 length: 17 amino acids.

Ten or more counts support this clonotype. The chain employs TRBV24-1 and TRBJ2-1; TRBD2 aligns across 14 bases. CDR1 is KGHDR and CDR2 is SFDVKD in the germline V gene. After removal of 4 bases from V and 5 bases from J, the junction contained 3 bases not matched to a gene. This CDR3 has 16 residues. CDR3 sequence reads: CATSDRGLAGDNEQFF. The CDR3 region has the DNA TGTGCCACCAGTGACCGGGGACTAGCGGGAGACAATGAGCAGTTCTTC.

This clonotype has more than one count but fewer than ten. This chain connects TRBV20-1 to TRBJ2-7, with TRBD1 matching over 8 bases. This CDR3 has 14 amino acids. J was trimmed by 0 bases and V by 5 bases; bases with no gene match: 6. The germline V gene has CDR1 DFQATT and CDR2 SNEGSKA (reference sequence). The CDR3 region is CSAETGGSSYEQYF. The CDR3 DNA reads TGCAGTGCTGAAACAGGGGGGAGCTCCTACGAGCAGTACTTC.

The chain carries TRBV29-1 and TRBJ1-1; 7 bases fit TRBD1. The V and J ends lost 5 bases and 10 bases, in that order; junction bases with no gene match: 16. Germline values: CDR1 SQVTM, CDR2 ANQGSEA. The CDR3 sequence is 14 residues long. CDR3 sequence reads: CSVRSYRGFFGAFF. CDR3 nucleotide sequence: TGCAGCGTTCGGTCGTACAGGGGATTTTTTGGAGCTTTCTTT.

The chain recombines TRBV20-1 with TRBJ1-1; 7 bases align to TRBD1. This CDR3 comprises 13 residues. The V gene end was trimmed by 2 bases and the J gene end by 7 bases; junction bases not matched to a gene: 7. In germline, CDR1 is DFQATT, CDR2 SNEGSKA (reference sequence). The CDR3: CSARLQGFGEAFF. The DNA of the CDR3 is TGCAGTGCTAGATTACAGGGGTTTGGTGAAGCTTTCTTT.

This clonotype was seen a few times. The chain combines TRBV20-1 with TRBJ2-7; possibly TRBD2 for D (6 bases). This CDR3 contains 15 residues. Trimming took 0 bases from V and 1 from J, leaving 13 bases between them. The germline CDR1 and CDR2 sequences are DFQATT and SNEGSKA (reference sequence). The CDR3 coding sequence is TGCAGTGCTAGAGACCCGGGAGCCCCTTCCTACGAGCAGTACTTC. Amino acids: CSARDPGAPSYEQYF.

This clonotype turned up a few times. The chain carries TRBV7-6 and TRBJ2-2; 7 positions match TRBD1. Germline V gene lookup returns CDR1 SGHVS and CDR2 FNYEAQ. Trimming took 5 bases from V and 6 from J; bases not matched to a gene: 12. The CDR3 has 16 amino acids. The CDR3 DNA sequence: TGTGCCAGCAGCCCCCGACAGGGTGGATGGTCCGGGGAGCTGTTTTTT. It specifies CASSPRQGGWSGELFF.

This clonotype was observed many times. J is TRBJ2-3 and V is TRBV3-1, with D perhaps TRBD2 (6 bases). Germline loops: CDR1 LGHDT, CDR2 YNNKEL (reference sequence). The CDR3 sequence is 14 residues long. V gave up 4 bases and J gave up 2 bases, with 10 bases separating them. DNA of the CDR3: TGTGCCAGCAGCCGGGAGCGGGTCACAGATACGCAGTATTTT. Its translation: CASSRERVTDTQYF.

This chain's CDR3 is CASSWGGAGNEQFF. The CDR3 region has the DNA TGTGCCAGCAGTTGGGGTGGGGCTGGTAATGAGCAGTTCTTC. This sequence joins TRBV12-3 or TRBV12-4 and TRBJ2-1; D is perhaps TRBD1 (5 bases). Trimming removed 4 bases from V and 7 bases from J, with 14 bases in between. The CDR3 has 14 residues.

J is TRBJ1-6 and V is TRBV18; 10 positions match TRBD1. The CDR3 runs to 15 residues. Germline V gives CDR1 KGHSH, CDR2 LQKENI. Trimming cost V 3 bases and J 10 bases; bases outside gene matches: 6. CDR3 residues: CASSPAGTGESPLHF. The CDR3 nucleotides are TGTGCCAGCTCACCGGCCGGGACAGGGGAATCACCCCTCCACTTT.

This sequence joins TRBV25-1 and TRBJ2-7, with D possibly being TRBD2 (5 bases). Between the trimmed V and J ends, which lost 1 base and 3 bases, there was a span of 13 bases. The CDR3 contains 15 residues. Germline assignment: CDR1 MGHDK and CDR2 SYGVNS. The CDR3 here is CASSESSLGRYEQYF. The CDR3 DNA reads TGTGCCAGCAGTGAATCTAGCTTAGGCCGCTACGAGCAGTACTTC.

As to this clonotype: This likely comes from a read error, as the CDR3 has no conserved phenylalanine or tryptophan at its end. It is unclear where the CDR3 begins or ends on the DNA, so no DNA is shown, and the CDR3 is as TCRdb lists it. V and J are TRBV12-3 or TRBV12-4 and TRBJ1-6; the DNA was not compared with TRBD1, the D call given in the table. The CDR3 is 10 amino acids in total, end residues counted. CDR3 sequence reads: CASRPGQGFS.